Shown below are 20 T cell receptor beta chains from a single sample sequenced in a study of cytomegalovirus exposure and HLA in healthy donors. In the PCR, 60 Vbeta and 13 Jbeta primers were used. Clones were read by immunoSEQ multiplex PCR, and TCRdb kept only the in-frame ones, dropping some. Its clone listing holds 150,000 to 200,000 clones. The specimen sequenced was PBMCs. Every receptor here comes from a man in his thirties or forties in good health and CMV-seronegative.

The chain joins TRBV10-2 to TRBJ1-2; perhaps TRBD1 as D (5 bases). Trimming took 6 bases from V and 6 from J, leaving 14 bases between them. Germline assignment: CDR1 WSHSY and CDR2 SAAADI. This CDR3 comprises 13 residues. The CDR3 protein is CASSPPRVHGYTF. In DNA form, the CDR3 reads TGCGCCAGCAGCCCCCCCAGGGTCCATGGCTACACCTTC.

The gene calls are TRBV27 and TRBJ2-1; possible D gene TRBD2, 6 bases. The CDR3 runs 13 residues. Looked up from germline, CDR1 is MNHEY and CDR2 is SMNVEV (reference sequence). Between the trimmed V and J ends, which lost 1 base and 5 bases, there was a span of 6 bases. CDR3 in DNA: TGTGCCAGCAGTTTATGGGAGGACAATGAGCAGTTCTTC. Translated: CASSLWEDNEQFF.

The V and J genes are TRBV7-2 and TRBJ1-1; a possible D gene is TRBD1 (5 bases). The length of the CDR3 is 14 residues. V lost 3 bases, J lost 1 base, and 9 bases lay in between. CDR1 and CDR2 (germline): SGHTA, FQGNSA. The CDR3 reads CASSFSRGNTEAFF. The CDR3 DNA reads TGTGCCAGCAGCTTTTCTAGGGGGAACACTGAAGCTTTCTTT.

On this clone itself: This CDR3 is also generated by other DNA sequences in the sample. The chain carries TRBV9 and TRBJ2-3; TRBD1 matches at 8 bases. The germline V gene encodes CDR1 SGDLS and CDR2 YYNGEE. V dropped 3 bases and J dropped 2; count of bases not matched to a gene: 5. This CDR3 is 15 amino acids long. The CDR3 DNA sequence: TGTGCCAGCAGCGCGTGGGGACAGGTCACAGATACGCAGTATTTT. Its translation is CASSAWGQVTDTQYF.

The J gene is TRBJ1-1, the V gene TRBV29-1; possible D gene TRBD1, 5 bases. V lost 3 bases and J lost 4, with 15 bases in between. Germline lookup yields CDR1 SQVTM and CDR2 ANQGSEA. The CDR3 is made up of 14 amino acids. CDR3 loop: CSVEVAGPGTEAFF. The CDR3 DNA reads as TGCAGCGTTGAGGTGGCAGGGCCGGGCACTGAAGCTTTCTTT.

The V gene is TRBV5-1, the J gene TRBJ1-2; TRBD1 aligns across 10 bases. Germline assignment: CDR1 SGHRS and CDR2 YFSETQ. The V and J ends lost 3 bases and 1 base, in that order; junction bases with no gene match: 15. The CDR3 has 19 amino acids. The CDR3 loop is CASSWGTGDPRVNNYGYTF. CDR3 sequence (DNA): TGCGCCAGCAGCTGGGGGACAGGGGACCCCCGCGTGAATAACTATGGCTACACCTTC.

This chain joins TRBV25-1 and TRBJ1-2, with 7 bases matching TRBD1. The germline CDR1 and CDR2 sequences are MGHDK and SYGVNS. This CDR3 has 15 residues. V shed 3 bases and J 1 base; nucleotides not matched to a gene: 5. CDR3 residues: CASSEGQTVNYGYTF. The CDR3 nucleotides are TGTGCCAGCAGTGAGGGACAGACCGTTAACTATGGCTACACCTTC.

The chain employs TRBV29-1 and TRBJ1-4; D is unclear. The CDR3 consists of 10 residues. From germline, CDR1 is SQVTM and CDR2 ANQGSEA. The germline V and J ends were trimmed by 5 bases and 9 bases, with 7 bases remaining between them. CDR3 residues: CSVFAQKLFF. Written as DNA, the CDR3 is TGCAGCGTTTTTGCGCAAAAACTGTTTTTT. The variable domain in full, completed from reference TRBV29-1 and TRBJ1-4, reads SAVISQKPSRDICQRGTSLTIQCQVDSQVTMMFWYRQQPGQSLTLIATANQGSEATYESGFVIDKFPISRPNLTFSTLTVSNMSPEDSSIYLCSVFAQKLFFGSGTQLSVL.

The CDR3 sequence is CASSQTDRVGTEAFF. For the CDR3, the DNA is TGTGCCAGTAGTCAGACCGACAGGGTTGGCACTGAAGCTTTCTTT. The rearrangement uses TRBV19 and TRBJ1-1; 7 nucleotides line up with TRBD1. J lost 4 bases, V lost 5 bases, and 10 bases had no gene match. The germline CDR1 and CDR2 sequences are LNHDA and SQIVND (reference sequence). This CDR3 spans 15 amino acids.

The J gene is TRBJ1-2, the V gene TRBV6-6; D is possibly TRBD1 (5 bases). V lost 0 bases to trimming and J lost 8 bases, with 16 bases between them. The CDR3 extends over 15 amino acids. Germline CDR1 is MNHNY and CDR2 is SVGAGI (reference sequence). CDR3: CASSYSTAVGGGYTF. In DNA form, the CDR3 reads TGTGCCAGCAGTTACTCAACCGCGGTTGGGGGGGGCTACACCTTC.

For the CDR3, the DNA is TGTGCCAGCAGCTTAGCGCCTAGCGCGAGAGGCGACACCGGGGAGCTGTTTTTT. This translates into CASSLAPSARGDTGELFF. J is TRBJ2-2 and V is TRBV7-6, with a weak D call TRBD2 (6 bases). The germline V gene has CDR1 SGHVS and CDR2 FNYEAQ. The CDR3 contains 18 residues. Trimming cost V 0 bases and J 3 bases, with 17 bases left between them.

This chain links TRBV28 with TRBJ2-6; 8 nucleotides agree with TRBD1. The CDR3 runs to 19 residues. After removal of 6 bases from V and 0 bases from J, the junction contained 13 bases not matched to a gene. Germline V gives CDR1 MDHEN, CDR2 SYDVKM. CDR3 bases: TGTGCCAGCAGATACCGGGACAGGACGACCAGCTCTGGGGCCAACGTCCTGACTTTC. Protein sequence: CASRYRDRTTSSGANVLTF.

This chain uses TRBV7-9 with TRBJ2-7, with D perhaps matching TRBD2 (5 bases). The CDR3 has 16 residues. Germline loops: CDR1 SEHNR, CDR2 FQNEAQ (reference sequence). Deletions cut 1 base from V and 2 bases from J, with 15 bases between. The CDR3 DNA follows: TGTGCCAGCAGCTTAGAAGTTCGGGATAAAACCTACGAGCAGTACTTC. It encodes CASSLEVRDKTYEQYF.

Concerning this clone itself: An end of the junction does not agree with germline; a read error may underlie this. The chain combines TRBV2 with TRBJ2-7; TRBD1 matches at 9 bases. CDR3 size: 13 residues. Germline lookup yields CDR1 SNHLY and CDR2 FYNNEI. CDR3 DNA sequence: TGTGCCAGCAGTGAAACGATCCGGGACAGGGTAAACTTC. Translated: CASSETIRDRVNF.

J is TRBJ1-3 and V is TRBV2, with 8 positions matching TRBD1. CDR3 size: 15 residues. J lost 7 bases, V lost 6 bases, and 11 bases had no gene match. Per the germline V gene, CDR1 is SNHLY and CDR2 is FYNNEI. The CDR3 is CASRTGTGLRNTIYF. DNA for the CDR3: TGTGCCAGCAGGACCGGGACAGGACTCCGGAACACCATATATTTT.

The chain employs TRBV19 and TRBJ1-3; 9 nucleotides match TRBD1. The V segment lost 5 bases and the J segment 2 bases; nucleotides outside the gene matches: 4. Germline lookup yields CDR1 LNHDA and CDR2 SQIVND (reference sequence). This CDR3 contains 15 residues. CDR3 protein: CASSLTGGPGNTIYF. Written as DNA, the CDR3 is TGTGCCAGTAGTCTTACAGGGGGCCCTGGAAACACCATATATTTT.

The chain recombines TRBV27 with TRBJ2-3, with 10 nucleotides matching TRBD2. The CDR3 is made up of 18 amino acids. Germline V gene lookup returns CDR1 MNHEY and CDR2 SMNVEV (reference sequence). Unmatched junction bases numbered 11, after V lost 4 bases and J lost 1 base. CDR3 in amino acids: CASSSLGLAGDGTDTQYF. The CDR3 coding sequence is TGTGCCAGCAGTTCCCTGGGGCTAGCGGGAGATGGCACAGATACGCAGTATTTT.

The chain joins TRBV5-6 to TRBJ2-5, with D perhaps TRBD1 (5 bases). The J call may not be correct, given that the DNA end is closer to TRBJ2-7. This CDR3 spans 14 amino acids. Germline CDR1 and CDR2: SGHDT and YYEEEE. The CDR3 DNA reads TGTGCCAGCAGCCGGTCCAGGGTGGCCTACGAGCAGTACTTC. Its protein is CASSRSRVAYEQYF.

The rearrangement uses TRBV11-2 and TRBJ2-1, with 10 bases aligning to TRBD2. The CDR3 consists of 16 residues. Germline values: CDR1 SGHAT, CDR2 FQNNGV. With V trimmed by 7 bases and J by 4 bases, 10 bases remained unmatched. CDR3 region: CASTYTRTSGYNEQFF. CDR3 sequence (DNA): TGTGCCAGCACCTATACTCGGACTAGCGGTTACAATGAGCAGTTCTTC. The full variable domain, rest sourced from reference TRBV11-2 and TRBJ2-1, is EAGVAQSPRYKIIEKRQSVAFWCNPISGHATLYWYQQILGQGPKLLIQFQNNGVVDDSQLPKDRFSAERLKGVDSTLKIQPAKLEDSAVYLCASTYTRTSGYNEQFFGPGTRLTVL.

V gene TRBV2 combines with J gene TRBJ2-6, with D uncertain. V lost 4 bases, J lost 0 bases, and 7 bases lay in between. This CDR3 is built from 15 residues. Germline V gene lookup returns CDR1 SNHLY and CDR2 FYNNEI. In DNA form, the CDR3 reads TGTGCCAGCAGTGCCAGGCCCTCTGGGGCCAACGTCCTGACTTTC. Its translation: CASSARPSGANVLTF.